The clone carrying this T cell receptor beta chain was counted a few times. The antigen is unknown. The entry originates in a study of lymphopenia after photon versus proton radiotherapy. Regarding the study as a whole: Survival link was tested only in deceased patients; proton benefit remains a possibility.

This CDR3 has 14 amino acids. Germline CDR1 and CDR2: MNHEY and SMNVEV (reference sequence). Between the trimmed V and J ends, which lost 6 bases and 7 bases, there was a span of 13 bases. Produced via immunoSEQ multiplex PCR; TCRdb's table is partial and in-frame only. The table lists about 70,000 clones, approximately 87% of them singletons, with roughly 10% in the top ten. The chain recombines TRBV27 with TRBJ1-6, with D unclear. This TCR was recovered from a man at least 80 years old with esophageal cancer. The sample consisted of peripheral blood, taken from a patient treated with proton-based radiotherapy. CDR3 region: CASSPPTGNSPLHF. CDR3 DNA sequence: TGTGCCAGCAGCCCTCCGACGGGGAATTCACCCCTCCACTTT.